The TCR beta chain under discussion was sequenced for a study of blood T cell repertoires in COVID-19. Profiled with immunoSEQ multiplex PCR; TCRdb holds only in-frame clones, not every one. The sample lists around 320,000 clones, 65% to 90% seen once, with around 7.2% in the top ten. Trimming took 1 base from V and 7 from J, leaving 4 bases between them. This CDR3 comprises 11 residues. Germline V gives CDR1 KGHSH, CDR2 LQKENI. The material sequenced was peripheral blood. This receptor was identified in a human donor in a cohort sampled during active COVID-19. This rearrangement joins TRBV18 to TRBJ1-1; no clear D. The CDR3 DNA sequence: TGTGCCAGCTCACCACGAGTTGAAGCTTTCTTT. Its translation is CASSPRVEAFF.